The 27 T cell receptor beta chains below come from one sample, sequenced in a study of tumor-infiltrating lymphocytes in primary liver carcinoma. Both RNA and DNA were isolated together from around 20-30 mg of bulk tissue that had not been sorted. Production of TCR beta cDNA used about 500 ng total RNA together with a constant-region primer. Three rounds of nested multiplex PCR with slightly modified ARM-PCR produced TCR beta libraries. A C-beta reverse primer and TRBV1-TRBV30 forward primers served in each of the first two PCR rounds, at ten to eleven cycles apiece. TCRdb called the multiplex PCR reads again in MiXCR, with one record for every CDR3 protein. The sample holds more than 55,000 distinct CDR3 sequences, about two thirds seen once. The sample comprised liver tumor tissue from sampling region 2. As for subset: tumor region T2, inferior pole. The receptors were sampled from a middle-aged man with primary liver carcinoma and hepatitis B virus infection.

A word on this clonotype: The CDR3 ends on some other residue instead of the conserved phenylalanine or tryptophan, so this is likely a read error. The rearrangement links TRBV6-2 or TRBV6-3 to TRBJ1-5, with a tentative D call TRBD1 (5 bases). The CDR3 has 14 residues. Germline CDR1 reads MNHEY; CDR2 reads SVGEGT. CDR3 sequence: CANSSGGSNQPQHL. The CDR3 nucleotides are TGTGCCAACAGTTCCGGGGGAAGCAATCAGCCCCAGCATCTT.

Points on this clonotype: At one end the junction does not follow the germline gene, possibly because of a read error. V usage is TRBV4-1 and J usage is TRBJ2-3; the D gene is possibly TRBD2 (6 bases). Germline V lookup: CDR1 MGHRA, CDR2 YSYEKL. The CDR3 covers 18 residues. The CDR3 DNA is TGCGCCAGCAGCCAGAGCATTGCCCTATCGGGAGTCACCGATACGCAATATTTT. Its protein is CASSQSIALSGVTDTQYF.

About this clonotype itself: Sequence at one end of the junction differs from germline and may be a read error. This rearrangement joins TRBV10-2 to TRBJ1-2, with 9 bases that match TRBD1. The CDR3 length is 14 residues. Germline V CDR1 and CDR2: WSHSY, SAAADI. The chain's CDR3 is CGSSEQGANYGYTF. The CDR3 DNA reads as TGCGGCAGCAGTGAACAGGGGGCAAACTATGGCTACACCTTC.

In this sample, this clonotype turned up many times. The chain carries TRBV6-2 or TRBV6-3 and TRBJ2-7; a possible D gene is TRBD2 (5 bases). CDR3 length: 13 amino acids. Trimming cost V 6 bases and J 2 bases, with 11 bases left between them. CDR1 MNHEY and CDR2 SVGEGT come from the germline V gene. CDR3: CASSKDGTYEQYF. The DNA for the CDR3 is TGTGCCAGCAGCAAAGACGGGACCTACGAGCAGTACTTC.

This clonotype was seen more than once but under ten times. One end of the junction varies from germline; a read error may be responsible. J is TRBJ1-5 and V is TRBV6-6; TRBD1 might be the D (5 bases). The CDR3 spans 13 residues. From germline, CDR1 is MNHNY and CDR2 SVGAGI (reference sequence). The DNA for the CDR3 is TGTGCCAGCAGTTACCGGGGCTATCAGCCCCGGCATTTT. It is translated as CASSYRGYQPRHF.

In this sample, this clonotype turned up a few times. The chain joins TRBV5-4 to TRBJ2-2; D may be TRBD1 (6 bases). The V end lost 4 bases, the J end lost 5 bases, and 15 bases lay between the germline ends. The CDR3 length is 15 residues. Germline V gives CDR1 SGHNT, CDR2 YYREEE (reference sequence). The CDR3 loop is CASSRPGDQTGELFF. The CDR3 DNA reads TGTGCCAGCAGCCGCCCAGGGGATCAAACCGGGGAGCTGTTTTTT.

This clonotype has only a few counts. The CDR3 carries no conserved terminal phenylalanine or tryptophan, so it likely arises from a read error. The gene calls are TRBV29-1 and TRBJ2-2; 8 bases align to TRBD2. The germline gives CDR1 SQVTM, CDR2 ANQGSEA. The CDR3 has 13 amino acids. V dropped 4 bases and J dropped 4; count of bases not matched to a gene: 2. The CDR3 region has the DNA TGCAGCGTTGGACTAGCGAGCACCGGGGAGCTGTTTTAT. Translation: CSVGLASTGELFY.

A note on this clonotype: At one end, the junction sequence differs from germline, possibly due to a read error. V gene TRBV7-8 combines with J gene TRBJ1-6; D might be TRBD1 (5 bases). Germline CDR1 and CDR2: SGHVS and FQNEAQ. CDR3 length equals 14 residues. CDR3 DNA sequence: TGTGCCAGCTGCTTCACAGGATACGGTTCACCCCTCCACTTT. This sequence encodes CASCFTGYGSPLHF.

The chain is built from TRBV18 and TRBJ2-1; tentatively, D is TRBD2 (5 bases). The CDR3 is 15 amino acids. Germline V gene lookup returns CDR1 KGHSH and CDR2 LQKENI. V lost 4 bases to trimming and J lost 0 bases, with 10 bases between them. The CDR3 nucleotides are TGTGCCAGCTCACTGACTATTTCCTCCTACAATGAGCAGTTCTTC. As protein: CASSLTISSYNEQFF.

This clonotype was counted many times. The chain links TRBV6-2 or TRBV6-3 to TRBJ2-5; 9 nucleotides agree with TRBD2. CDR1 is MNHEY, CDR2 SVGEGT, per germline. This CDR3 spans 17 amino acids. V lost 3 bases and J lost 4; bases outside the gene matches: 12. The CDR3 here is CASSYGSAGGWGETQYF. The CDR3 coding sequence is TGTGCCAGCAGTTATGGTTCAGCGGGAGGATGGGGAGAGACCCAGTACTTC.

About this clonotype: Compared with germline, one end of the junction differs, possibly owing to a read error. The V call is TRBV7-9, the J call TRBJ1-1, with TRBD1 matching over 7 bases. The length of the CDR3 is 15 residues. Germline assignment: CDR1 SEHNR and CDR2 FQNEAQ (reference sequence). The chain's CDR3 is CVSSLPTGMNTEAFF. DNA of the CDR3: TGTGTCAGCAGCTTACCGACAGGGATGAACACTGAAGCTTTCTTT. The full variable domain, completed using reference TRBV7-9 and TRBJ1-1, is DTGVSQNPRHKITKRGQNVTFRCDPISEHNRLYWYRQTLGQGPEFLTYFQNEAQLEKSRLLSDRFSAERPKGSFSTLEIQRTEQGDSAMYLCVSSLPTGMNTEAFFGQGTRLTVV.

This clonotype was detected ten times or more. The gene calls are TRBV4-3 and TRBJ2-1; no clear D. Germline CDR1 reads LGHNA; CDR2 reads YSLEER. The V end was cut by 0 bases, the J end by 4 bases, with 13 bases between. There are 16 residues in the CDR3. For the CDR3, the DNA is TGCGCCAGCAGCCAAGATCCCTACTCAGAATACAATGAGCAGTTCTTC. This translates into CASSQDPYSEYNEQFF.

The chain combines TRBV28 with TRBJ1-5; the D is unclear. This CDR3 is 15 amino acids long. Germline CDR1 MDHEN, CDR2 SYDVKM. The ends were cut back, 5 bases at V and 0 bases at J, with 11 bases in the middle. In DNA form, the CDR3 reads TGTGCCAGCAGTCCCCCAGGACTTAGCAATCAGCCCCAGCATTTT. This codes for CASSPPGLSNQPQHF.

CDR3 DNA: TGTACCTGTAGTGAAAGTGGGAGTAGTAGCGGTACGCAGTATTTT. Amino acid sequence: CTCSESGSSSGTQYF. The chain combines TRBV6-1 with TRBJ2-3; a weak D match, TRBD2 (6 bases). This CDR3 contains 15 residues. Germline V lookup: CDR1 MNHNS, CDR2 SASEGT.

Details on this clonotype: Its ends do not fully match the called genes, so a read error is possible. This rearrangement joins TRBV6-2 or TRBV6-3 to TRBJ2-1; D not resolved. Germline CDR1 MNHEY, CDR2 SVGEGT. The CDR3 extends over 15 amino acids. The CDR3 DNA reads as TGTGTCAGCAGCAAAACTGAGACGTTAGGCAATGAGCAGTTCTTC. Translation gives CVSSKTETLGNEQFF.

The chain employs TRBV28 and TRBJ2-1; 12 bases fit TRBD1. J was trimmed by 8 bases and V by 9 bases; bases with no gene match: 11. The CDR3 consists of 15 residues. Germline CDR1 and CDR2: MDHEN and SYDVKM. DNA of the CDR3: TGTGCCAGTAGCTTGGGACAGGGGGCGACCCATGAGCAGTTCTTC. This gives the protein CASSLGQGATHEQFF.

Points on this clonotype: This sequence may be a read error, since a much larger clone differs from it by one base. The J gene is TRBJ1-2, the V gene TRBV7-9, with D hard to call. Looked up from germline, CDR1 is SEHNR and CDR2 is FQNEAQ (reference sequence). The CDR3 has 17 residues. Trimming removed 4 bases from V and 2 bases from J, with 20 bases in between. DNA of the CDR3: TGTGCCAGCAGCTACAAACGACCGGGATATGAGAACTATGGCTACACCTTC. Encoded protein: CASSYKRPGYENYGYTF.

As to this clonotype: This may come from a read error, since a much larger clone is one base off. The chain couples TRBV11-2 to TRBJ1-4; possible D gene TRBD1, 5 bases. The germline gives CDR1 SGHAT, CDR2 FQNNGV. The CDR3 spans 18 residues. CDR3 in amino acids: CACSADPRDGRSNEKLFF. As DNA, the CDR3 is TGTGCCTGCAGCGCCGACCCCCGGGACGGGCGATCTAATGAAAAACTGTTTTTT. Together with reference TRBV11-2 and TRBJ1-4, the CDR3 gives the full variable domain: EAGVAQSPRYKIIEKRQSVAFWCNPISGHATLYWYQQILGQGPKLLIQFQNNGVVDDSQLPKDRFSAERLKGVDSTLKIQPAKLEDSAVYLCACSADPRDGRSNEKLFFGSGTQLSVL.

Of note for this clonotype: One end of the junction fails to match germline, which may point to a read error. The chain employs TRBV11-1 and TRBJ2-1; tentatively, D is TRBD2 (5 bases). Germline V gene lookup returns CDR1 SGHAT and CDR2 FQDESV (reference sequence). CDR3 length: 14 amino acids. CDR3 region: CVSSLEDSYNGQFF. Here the CDR3 DNA reads TGTGTCAGTAGCTTAGAGGACTCCTACAATGGGCAGTTCTTC.

Worth noting for this clonotype: An end of the junction does not agree with germline; a read error may underlie this. The chain couples TRBV11-2 to TRBJ1-4; a weak D match, TRBD1 (5 bases). Germline V gene sequence: CDR1 SGHAT, CDR2 FQNNGV. CDR3 length: 16 amino acids. CDR3 in amino acids: CASSKITGGTNEKLFF. CDR3 nucleotides: TGTGCTAGCAGCAAGATTACAGGAGGAACAAATGAAAAATTGTTTTTT.

This clonotype was seen more than once but under ten times. The limits of the CDR3 on the DNA are not certain, so only TCRdb's listed CDR3 is given. V usage is TRBV4-1 and J usage is TRBJ1-2; the table's TRBD1 call for D was not verified on the DNA. The CDR3 adds up to 15 amino acids, both ends counted. Germline CDR1 and CDR2: MGHRA and YSYEKL. This CDR3 reads CASSQDTSAPGGYTF.

In regard to this clonotype: The CDR3 carries no conserved terminal phenylalanine or tryptophan, so it likely arises from a read error. The chain uses TRBV4-3 and TRBJ1-2; a possible D gene is TRBD1 (6 bases). CDR1 and CDR2 (germline): LGHNA, YSLEER. The CDR3 runs to 16 residues. CDR3 DNA sequence: TGCGCCAGCGGCCAGGCAGGGGTAGGGAGGAACTATGGCTACACCTTA. Residues: CASGQAGVGRNYGYTL.

Worth noting for this clonotype: The germline gene is not matched at one end of the junction; a read error may be the cause. The chain recombines TRBV12-3 or TRBV12-4 with TRBJ2-3, with 13 nucleotides matching TRBD2. The CDR3 is 16 residues long. CDR3 sequence reads: CATSAELAGGAETQYF. CDR3 nucleotide sequence: TGTGCCACCAGTGCAGAACTAGCGGGAGGGGCAGAAACGCAGTATTTT.

The sample holds many counts of this clonotype. The chain couples TRBV4-1 to TRBJ2-7; maybe TRBD2 (6 bases). V was clipped by 0 bases and J by 3 bases, with 12 bases between them. CDR1 and CDR2 (germline): MGHRA, YSYEKL. The CDR3 consists of 15 residues. Here the CDR3 DNA reads TGCGCCAGCAGCCAAGATGAGGGCGGGAACTACGAGCAGTACTTC. Amino acid sequence: CASSQDEGGNYEQYF.

This clonotype was counted many times. The rearrangement joins TRBV29-1 to TRBJ2-5; 7 bases map to TRBD1. CDR1 and CDR2 (germline): SQVTM, ANQGSEA. With 0 bases clipped from V and 1 base from J, the junction kept 8 bases outside the gene matches. The CDR3 has 16 residues. CDR3 residues: CSVEEEYGTVQETQYF. In DNA form, the CDR3 reads TGCAGCGTTGAAGAGGAATACGGGACAGTCCAAGAGACCCAGTACTTC.

CDR3 protein: CSARGGADQPQHF. The CDR3 DNA follows: TGCAGCGCCAGAGGGGGAGCGGATCAGCCCCAGCATTTT. J is TRBJ1-5 and V is TRBV29-1; the D gene is possibly TRBD1 (6 bases). Trimming took off 7 bases at V and 5 bases at J, with 15 bases between the two ends. CDR3 size: 13 residues. From germline, CDR1 is SQVTM and CDR2 ANQGSEA.

This chain links TRBV6-1 with TRBJ2-1, with 7 bases fitting TRBD2. This CDR3 region has 15 residues. V was clipped by 5 bases and J by 8 bases; unmatched bases: 12. Germline V gene sequence: CDR1 MNHNS, CDR2 SASEGT. The CDR3 DNA reads TGTGCCAGCAGTCCTCGGACTAACGGGAGGCATGAGCAGTTCTTC. Encoded protein: CASSPRTNGRHEQFF.